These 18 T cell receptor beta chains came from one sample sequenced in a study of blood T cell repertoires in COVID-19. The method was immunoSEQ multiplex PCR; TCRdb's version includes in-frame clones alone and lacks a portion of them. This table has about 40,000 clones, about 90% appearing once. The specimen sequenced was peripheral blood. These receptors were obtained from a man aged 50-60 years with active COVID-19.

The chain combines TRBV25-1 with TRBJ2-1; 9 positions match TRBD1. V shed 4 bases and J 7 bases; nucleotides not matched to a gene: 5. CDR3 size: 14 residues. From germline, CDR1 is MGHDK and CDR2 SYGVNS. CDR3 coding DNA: TGTGCCAGCAGTGGACAGGGGGGGATGAATGAGCAGTTCTTC. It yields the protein CASSGQGGMNEQFF.

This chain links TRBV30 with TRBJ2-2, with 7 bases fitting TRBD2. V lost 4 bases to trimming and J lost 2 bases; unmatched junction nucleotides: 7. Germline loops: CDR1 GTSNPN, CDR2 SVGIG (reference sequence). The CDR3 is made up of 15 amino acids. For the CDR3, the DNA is TGTGCCTGGACTCTATCGGGGGGAAACACCGGGGAGCTGTTTTTT. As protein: CAWTLSGGNTGELFF.

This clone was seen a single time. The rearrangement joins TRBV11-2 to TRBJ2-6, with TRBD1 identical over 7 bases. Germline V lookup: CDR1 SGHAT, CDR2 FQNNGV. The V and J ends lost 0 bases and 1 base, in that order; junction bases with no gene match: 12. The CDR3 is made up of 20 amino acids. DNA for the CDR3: TGTGCCAGCAGCTTAGAAACTTTCGAGACAGGGTGGTCTGGGGCCAACGTCCTGACTTTC. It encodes CASSLETFETGWSGANVLTF.

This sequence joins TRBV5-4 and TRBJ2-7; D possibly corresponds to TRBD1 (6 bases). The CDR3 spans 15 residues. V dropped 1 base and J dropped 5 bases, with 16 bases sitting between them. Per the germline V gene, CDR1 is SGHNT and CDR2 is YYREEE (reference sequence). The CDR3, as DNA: TGTGCCAGCAGCTTGACAGGGAGTATGAGCCACGAGCAGTACTTC. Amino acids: CASSLTGSMSHEQYF.

The CDR3 DNA follows: TGTGCCAGCAGTCCGATGAGAAACACTGAAGCTTTCTTT. It yields the protein CASSPMRNTEAFF. The chain couples TRBV27 to TRBJ1-1, with D unclear. Germline V gene data show CDR1 as MNHEY and CDR2 as SMNVEV (reference sequence). The CDR3 is made up of 13 amino acids. V was clipped by 5 bases and J by 2 bases, with 9 bases between them.

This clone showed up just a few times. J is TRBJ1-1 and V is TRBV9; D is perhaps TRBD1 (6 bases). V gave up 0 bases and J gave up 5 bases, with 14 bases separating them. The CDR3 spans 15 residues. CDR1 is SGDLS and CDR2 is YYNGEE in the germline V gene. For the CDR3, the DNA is TGTGCCAGCAGCGTAGTACCACAGGGTGGTACTGAAGCTTTCTTT. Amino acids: CASSVVPQGGTEAFF.

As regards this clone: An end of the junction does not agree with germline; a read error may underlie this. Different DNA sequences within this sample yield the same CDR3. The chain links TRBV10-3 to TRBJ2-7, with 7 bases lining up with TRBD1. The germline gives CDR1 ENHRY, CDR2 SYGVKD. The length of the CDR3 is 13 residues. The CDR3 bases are TGCGCCACCAAACCGGGACAGAGGTACGAGCAGTACTTC. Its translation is CATKPGQRYEQYF.

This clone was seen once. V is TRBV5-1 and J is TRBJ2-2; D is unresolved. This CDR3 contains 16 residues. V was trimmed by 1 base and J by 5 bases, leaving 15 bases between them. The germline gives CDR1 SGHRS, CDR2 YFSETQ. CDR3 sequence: CASSLSPATGTGELFF. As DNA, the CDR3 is TGCGCCAGCAGCTTGAGTCCGGCAACGGGTACCGGGGAGCTGTTTTTT.

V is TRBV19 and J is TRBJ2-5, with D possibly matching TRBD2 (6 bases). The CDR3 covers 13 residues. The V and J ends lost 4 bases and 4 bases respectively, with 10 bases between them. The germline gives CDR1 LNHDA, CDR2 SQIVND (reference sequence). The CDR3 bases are TGTGCCAGTAGTAATGGGGGGTCAGAGACCCAGTACTTC. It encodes CASSNGGSETQYF.

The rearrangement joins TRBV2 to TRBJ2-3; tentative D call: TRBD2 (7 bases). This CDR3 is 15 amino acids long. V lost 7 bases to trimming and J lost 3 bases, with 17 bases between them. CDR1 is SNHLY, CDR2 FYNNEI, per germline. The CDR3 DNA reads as TGTGCCAGCATCTTTGGGGGAGGGGGTACAGATACGCAGTATTTT. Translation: CASIFGGGGTDTQYF.

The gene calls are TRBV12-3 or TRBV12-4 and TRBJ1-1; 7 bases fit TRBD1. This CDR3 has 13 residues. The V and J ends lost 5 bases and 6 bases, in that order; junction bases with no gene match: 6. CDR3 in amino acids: CASSQSGGPEAFF. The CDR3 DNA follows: TGTGCCAGCAGTCAGTCAGGGGGGCCTGAAGCTTTCTTT.

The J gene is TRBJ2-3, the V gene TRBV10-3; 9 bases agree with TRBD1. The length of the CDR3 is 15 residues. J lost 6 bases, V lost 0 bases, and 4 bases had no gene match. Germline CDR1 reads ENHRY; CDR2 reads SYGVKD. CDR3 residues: CAISESTGGSDTQYF. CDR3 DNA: TGTGCCATCAGTGAGTCGACAGGGGGATCGGATACGCAGTATTTT.

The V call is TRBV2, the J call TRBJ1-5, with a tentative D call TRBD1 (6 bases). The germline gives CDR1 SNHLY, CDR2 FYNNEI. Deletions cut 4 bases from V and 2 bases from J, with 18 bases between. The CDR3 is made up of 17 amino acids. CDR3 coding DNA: TGTGCCAGCAGTGGGGGGACACCCCCGAGAGGCAATCAGCCCCAGCATTTT. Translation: CASSGGTPPRGNQPQHF. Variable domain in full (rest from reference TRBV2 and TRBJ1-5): EPEVTQTPSHQVTQMGQEVILRCVPISNHLYFYWYRQILGQKVEFLVSFYNNEISEKSEIFDDQFSVERPDGSNFTLKIRSTKLEDSAMYFCASSGGTPPRGNQPQHFGDGTRLSIL.

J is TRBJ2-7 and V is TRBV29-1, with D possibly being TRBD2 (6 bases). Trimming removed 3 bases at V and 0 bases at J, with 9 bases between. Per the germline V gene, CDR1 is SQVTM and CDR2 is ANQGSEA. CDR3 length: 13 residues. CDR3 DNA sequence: TGCAGCGTTGAGGCGGGGACCTCCTACGAGCAGTACTTC. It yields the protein CSVEAGTSYEQYF.

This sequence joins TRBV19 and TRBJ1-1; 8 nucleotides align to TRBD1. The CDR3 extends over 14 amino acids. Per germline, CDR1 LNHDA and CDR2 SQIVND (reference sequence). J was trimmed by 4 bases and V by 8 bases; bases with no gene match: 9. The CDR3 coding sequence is TGTGCCAGTTGGGCAGGGGGCTGGGGCACTGAAGCTTTCTTT. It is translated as CASWAGGWGTEAFF.

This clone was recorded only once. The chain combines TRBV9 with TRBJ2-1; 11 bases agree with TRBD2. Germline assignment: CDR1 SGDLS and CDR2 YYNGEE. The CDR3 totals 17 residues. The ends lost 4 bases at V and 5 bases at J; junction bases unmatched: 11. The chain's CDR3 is CASSRDKGLAADNEQFF. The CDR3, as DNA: TGTGCCAGCAGCCGTGACAAGGGACTAGCGGCCGACAATGAGCAGTTCTTC.

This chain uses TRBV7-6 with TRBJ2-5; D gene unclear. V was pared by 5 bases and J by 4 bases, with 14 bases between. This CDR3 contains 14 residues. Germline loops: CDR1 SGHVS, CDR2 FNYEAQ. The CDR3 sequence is CASSPRSAAETQYF. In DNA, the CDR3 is TGTGCCAGCAGCCCCCGCAGTGCCGCAGAGACCCAGTACTTC.

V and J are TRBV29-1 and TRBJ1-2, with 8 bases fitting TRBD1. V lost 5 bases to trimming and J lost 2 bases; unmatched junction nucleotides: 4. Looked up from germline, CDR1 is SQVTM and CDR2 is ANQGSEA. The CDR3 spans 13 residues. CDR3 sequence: CSVQDRENYGYTF. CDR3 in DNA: TGCAGCGTTCAGGACAGGGAGAACTATGGCTACACCTTC.